This T cell receptor beta chain emerged from a study of patients and donors after allogeneic stem cell transplantation. TCRdb fed the RT-PCR reads into MiXCR, producing one record per CDR3 protein. This sample has about 410,000 distinct CDR3 sequences, with approximately 16% found just once. The receptor's source is a human donor who was either an allogeneic HSCT recipient or a stem cell or donor lymphocyte infusion donor (not recorded which). It is not recorded whose cells these are; they may come from a transplant donor. The source material was blood, either unsorted or a sorted T cell fraction (not recorded which).

The CDR3, as DNA: TGTGCCAGCAGCTTGGCTGCGGAATACATTCAGTACTTC. Amino acids: CASSLAAEYIQYF. V usage is TRBV5-6 and J usage is TRBJ2-4; D is ambiguous. Germline loops: CDR1 SGHDT, CDR2 YYEEEE. This CDR3 is built from 13 residues. V was clipped by 0 bases and J by 8 bases, with 9 bases between them.